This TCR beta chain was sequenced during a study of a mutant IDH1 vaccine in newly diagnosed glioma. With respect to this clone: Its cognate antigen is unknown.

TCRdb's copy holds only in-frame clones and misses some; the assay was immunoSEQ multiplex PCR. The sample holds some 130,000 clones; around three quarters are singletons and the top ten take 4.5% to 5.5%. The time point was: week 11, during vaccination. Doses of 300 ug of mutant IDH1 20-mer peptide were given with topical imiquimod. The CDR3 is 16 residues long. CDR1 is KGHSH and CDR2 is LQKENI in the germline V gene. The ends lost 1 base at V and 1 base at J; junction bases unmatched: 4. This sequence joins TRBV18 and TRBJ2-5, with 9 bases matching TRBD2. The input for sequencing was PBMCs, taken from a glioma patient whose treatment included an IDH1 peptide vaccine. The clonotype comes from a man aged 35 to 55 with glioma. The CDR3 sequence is CASSPLSGSRQETQYF. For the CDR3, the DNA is TGTGCCAGCTCACCACTTAGCGGGAGCCGCCAAGAGACCCAGTACTTC. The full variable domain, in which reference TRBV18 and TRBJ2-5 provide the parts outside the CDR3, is NAGVMQNPRHLVRRRGQEARLRCSPMKGHSHVYWYRQLPEEGLKFMVYLQKENIIDESGMPKERFSAEFPKEGPSILRIQQVVRGDSAAYFCASSPLSGSRQETQYFGPGTRLLVL.